Presented here are 12 T cell receptor beta chains from one specimen sequenced in a study of blood T cell repertoires in COVID-19. The table came from immunoSEQ multiplex PCR; TCRdb's copy has only in-frame clones and leaves some out. This repertoire shows some 120,000 clones, around nine tenths found once; its top ten account for about 2%. The sample comprised peripheral blood. The source is a woman aged 45-65 years with acute or convalescent COVID-19.

The chain links TRBV29-1 to TRBJ2-2; TRBD1 aligns across 8 bases. This CDR3 is built from 14 residues. The J segment lost 5 bases and the V segment lost 4 bases, leaving 6 bases of the junction unmatched. CDR1 and CDR2 from the germline V gene are SQVTM and ANQGSEA. CDR3 sequence reads: CSVGDRLRTGELFF. In nucleotides, the CDR3 is TGCAGCGTTGGGGACAGGTTGCGGACCGGGGAGCTGTTTTTT.

Only one count was recorded for this clone. V gene TRBV29-1 combines with J gene TRBJ1-1, with TRBD1 as a possible D gene (6 bases). CDR3 length: 13 amino acids. Germline CDR1 SQVTM, CDR2 ANQGSEA. V was pared by 3 bases and J by 5 bases, with 13 bases between. The CDR3 protein is CSVETRGGTEAFF. In DNA, the CDR3 is TGCAGCGTTGAGACCAGGGGCGGAACTGAAGCTTTCTTT.

J is TRBJ2-1 and V is TRBV3-1 (or the pseudogene TRBV3-2); 8 bases fit TRBD1. This CDR3 region has 14 residues. In germline, CDR1 is LGHDT, CDR2 YNNKEL (reference sequence). V shed 2 bases, J shed 4 bases, and the junction held 1 base outside the gene matches. Here the CDR3 reads CASSQNRGYNEQFF. The CDR3 DNA reads as TGTGCCAGCAGCCAAAACAGGGGGTACAATGAGCAGTTCTTC.

There are a few counts of this clone. The chain couples TRBV10-1 to TRBJ2-2, with D maybe TRBD2 (6 bases). Trimming took off 4 bases at V and 5 bases at J, with 14 bases between the two ends. The CDR3 spans 15 residues. CDR1 and CDR2 (germline): WNHNN, SYGVQD (reference sequence). The CDR3 protein is CASSVGSARTGELFF. For the CDR3, the DNA is TGCGCCAGCAGTGTCGGGAGTGCAAGGACCGGGGAGCTGTTTTTT.

V and J are TRBV7-9 and TRBJ1-1; maybe TRBD1 (5 bases). The CDR3 has 13 residues. In germline, CDR1 is SEHNR, CDR2 FQNEAQ (reference sequence). Between the trimmed V and J ends, which lost 2 bases and 7 bases, there was a span of 11 bases. The CDR3 DNA reads as TGTGCCAGCAGCTTATGGCCAGGGCTTGAAGCTTTCTTT. It translates to CASSLWPGLEAFF.

The chain has TRBV2 and TRBJ1-1; the D gene is possibly TRBD1 (6 bases). This CDR3 has 16 amino acids. Trimming pared 0 bases from V and 6 bases from J, leaving 17 bases between. The V gene's germline CDR1 is SNHLY and CDR2 FYNNEI. The CDR3 DNA is TGTGCCAGCAGTGAAGCTTTGGGCAGGGGAATAGCTGAAGCTTTCTTT. Translation gives CASSEALGRGIAEAFF.

The chain links TRBV6-5 to TRBJ1-5; 7 bases line up with TRBD1. This CDR3 has 14 residues. Germline V gene sequence: CDR1 MNHEY, CDR2 SVGAGI. The V segment lost 6 bases and the J segment 6 bases; nucleotides outside the gene matches: 8. CDR3 protein: CASSLRRDSQPQHF. Written as DNA, the CDR3 is TGTGCCAGCAGCCTGAGACGGGACAGTCAGCCCCAGCATTTT.

J is TRBJ1-1 and V is TRBV5-4; TRBD1 matches at 10 bases. V was clipped by 4 bases and J by 3 bases; unmatched bases: 18. The CDR3 runs to 19 residues. The germline V gene has CDR1 SGHNT and CDR2 YYREEE (reference sequence). The DNA of the CDR3 is TGTGCCAGCAGCCCTCATAGATGGACAGGGGGGTTTTGGGACACTGAAGCTTTCTTT. Amino acids: CASSPHRWTGGFWDTEAFF.

The chain carries TRBV9 and TRBJ2-1; D is ambiguous. Germline loops: CDR1 SGDLS, CDR2 YYNGEE. The CDR3 totals 14 residues. Deletions cut 4 bases from V and 0 bases from J, with 8 bases between. This CDR3 is CASSQTLSYNEQFF. CDR3 bases: TGTGCCAGCAGCCAGACTCTCTCCTACAATGAGCAGTTCTTC.

CDR3 residues: CASSSDSGYTGELFF. In DNA form, the CDR3 reads TGCGCCAGCAGCTCCGACAGTGGATACACCGGGGAGCTGTTTTTT. The chain joins TRBV5-1 to TRBJ2-2, with D possibly TRBD1 on 5 matching bases. Per germline, CDR1 SGHRS and CDR2 YFSETQ. CDR3 length: 15 residues. V shed 3 bases and J shed 3 bases, with 12 bases lying between them.

CDR3: CASSTPYKGLAGIVGEQYF. The CDR3 coding sequence is TGTGCCAGCAGTACTCCTTACAAGGGGCTAGCGGGGATCGTCGGCGAGCAGTACTTC. The chain carries TRBV11-3 and TRBJ2-7; 9 nucleotides agree with TRBD2. Germline CDR1 and CDR2: SGHNT and YENEEA. This CDR3 region has 19 residues. V was pared by 6 bases and J by 6 bases, with 24 bases of the junction left unmatched.

The J gene is TRBJ2-7, the V gene TRBV7-2; TRBD2 matches at 10 bases. This CDR3 is built from 14 residues. After removal of 5 bases from V and 4 bases from J, the junction contained 5 bases not matched to a gene. CDR1 and CDR2 (germline): SGHTA, FQGNSA. The CDR3: CASSRASGSYEQYF. The CDR3 DNA sequence: TGTGCCAGCAGCCGCGCTAGCGGGAGTTACGAGCAGTACTTC.